These 10 T cell receptor beta chains originate from one sample sequenced in a study of control samples from healthy donors and cancer patients. Profiling relied on immunoSEQ multiplex PCR, and the TCRdb table lists in-frame clones only, not all of them. Of roughly 140,000 clones listed, roughly 89% are singletons. Sequenced input: blood. The receptors derive from a man aged 30 to 39 in good health.

This rearrangement joins TRBV5-8 to TRBJ2-7; D not resolved. Trimming stripped 0 bases from V and 7 bases from J, with 14 bases between. The CDR3 spans 14 residues. Germline CDR1 is SGHTS and CDR2 is YDEGEE. CDR3 in amino acids: CASSLAVRGWEQYF. CDR3 DNA: TGTGCCAGCAGCTTGGCCGTAAGAGGATGGGAGCAGTACTTC.

The CDR3 spells CASSAGGLAGYEQYF. CDR3 DNA: TGTGCCAGCAGCGCAGGGGGACTAGCGGGGTACGAGCAGTACTTC. This chain uses TRBV9 with TRBJ2-7, with 13 bases fitting TRBD2. This CDR3 is built from 15 residues. Germline CDR1 reads SGDLS; CDR2 reads YYNGEE. V was clipped by 3 bases and J by 4 bases; unmatched bases: 4.

The count of this clone is one. The V and J genes are TRBV5-8 and TRBJ2-3; 7 bases fit TRBD2. The germline V gene encodes CDR1 SGHTS and CDR2 YDEGEE. Losses at the gene ends were 0 bases for V and 4 bases for J; bases not matched to a gene: 8. This CDR3 comprises 16 residues. Here the CDR3 reads CASSLGLARGADTQYF. CDR3 DNA: TGTGCCAGCAGCTTGGGACTAGCCCGGGGGGCAGATACGCAGTATTTT. Full variable domain (outside the CDR3, taken from reference TRBV5-8 and TRBJ2-3): EAGVTQSPTHLIKTRGQQATLRCSPISGHTSVYWYQQALGLGLQFLLWYDEGEERNRGNFPPRFSGRQFPNYSSELNVNALELEDSALYLCASSLGLARGADTQYFGPGTRLTVL.

The chain is built from TRBV3-1 (or the pseudogene TRBV3-2) and TRBJ1-4; a weak D match, TRBD1 (5 bases). Trimming left V 1 base short and J 5 bases short, with 17 bases between. Germline values: CDR1 LGHDT, CDR2 YNNKEL (reference sequence). The CDR3 extends over 17 amino acids. CDR3 region: CASSQASAVAGNEKLFF. The CDR3 DNA sequence: TGTGCCAGCAGCCAAGCTTCAGCAGTGGCAGGGAATGAAAAACTGTTTTTT.

The chain is built from TRBV6-2 or TRBV6-3 and TRBJ2-5; no reliable D call. The V gene lost 6 bases and the J gene lost 2 bases, with 13 bases spanning the gap. CDR1 and CDR2 (germline): MNHEY, SVGEGT. CDR3 length: 14 residues. The CDR3 DNA reads TGTGCCAGCAGCCCTAGGACGGCTCAAGAGACCCAGTACTTC. Amino acid sequence: CASSPRTAQETQYF.

The J gene is TRBJ2-3, the V gene TRBV5-1, with 10 nucleotides matching TRBD2. The CDR3 sequence is 18 residues long. The trim removed 1 base at V and 0 bases at J, leaving 8 bases unmatched. Germline assignment: CDR1 SGHRS and CDR2 YFSETQ. Written as DNA, the CDR3 is TGCGCCAGCAGCTTGTTGGCTAGCGGGGGACAGAGCACAGATACGCAGTATTTT. It encodes CASSLLASGGQSTDTQYF.

The J gene is TRBJ1-5, the V gene TRBV5-6; 10 nucleotides match TRBD1. Trimming removed 3 bases from V and 2 bases from J; junction bases left unmatched: 2. In germline, CDR1 is SGHDT, CDR2 YYEEEE. CDR3 length: 15 residues. CDR3 sequence reads: CASSSGTGGNQPQHF. For the CDR3, the DNA is TGTGCCAGCAGCTCCGGGACAGGGGGCAATCAGCCCCAGCATTTT.

The V gene is TRBV7-6, the J gene TRBJ1-6; D not certain. The CDR3 runs 14 residues. Germline CDR1 and CDR2: SGHVS and FNYEAQ. Trimming removed 0 bases at V and 5 bases at J, with 5 bases between. The CDR3 DNA follows: TGTGCCAGCAGCTTAGCGCCGGATAATTCACCCCTCCACTTT. It is translated as CASSLAPDNSPLHF.

The rearrangement links TRBV5-8 to TRBJ1-6; D is unresolved. Germline V CDR1 and CDR2: SGHTS, YDEGEE. Trimming took 1 base from V and 10 from J, leaving 3 bases between them. This CDR3 has 11 residues. The CDR3 region has the DNA TGTGCCAGCAGCTTGTTGTCACCCCTCCACTTT. This codes for CASSLLSPLHF.

The chain carries TRBV2 and TRBJ1-2; D may be TRBD1 (6 bases). Looked up from germline, CDR1 is SNHLY and CDR2 is FYNNEI. V gave up 6 bases and J gave up 3 bases, with 14 bases separating them. The CDR3 consists of 14 residues. The CDR3 spells CASRKGTLDYGYTF. CDR3 sequence (DNA): TGTGCCAGCAGGAAAGGGACACTGGACTATGGCTACACCTTC. Filled out from reference TRBV2 and TRBJ1-2, the complete variable domain reads EPEVTQTPSHQVTQMGQEVILRCVPISNHLYFYWYRQILGQKVEFLVSFYNNEISEKSEIFDDQFSVERPDGSNFTLKIRSTKLEDSAMYFCASRKGTLDYGYTFGSGTRLTVV.